This TCR beta chain was profiled in a study of cytomegalovirus exposure and HLA in healthy donors. The CDR3 runs to 14 residues. V dropped 5 bases and J dropped 7; count of bases not matched to a gene: 8. The germline gives CDR1 SEHNR, CDR2 FQNEAQ (reference sequence). Study conclusions and caveats: It was 164 TCR beta chains that were listed as cytomegalovirus-associated. It was found in a later analysis that first-cohort TCR clusters tended to co-occur in the 120 validation repertoires. The classifier was said to identify cytomegalovirus status with high specificity and sensitivity. Many donors carried some public TCRs, although rarity characterized most TCR sequences.

Generated by immunoSEQ multiplex PCR, the TCRdb table keeps only in-frame clones and is missing some. The sample includes roughly 200,000 clones, approximately 86% seen only once; the top ten take 6% to 8%. Concerning this clone: The antigen remains unidentified.

This TCR came from a man aged 25-40 years in good health and CMV-seropositive. The rearrangement links TRBV7-9 to TRBJ1-5, with TRBD1 identical over 7 bases. The sample was PBMCs. The CDR3 is CASSQGDWWQPQHF. The CDR3, as DNA: TGTGCCAGCAGCCAGGGGGATTGGTGGCAGCCCCAGCATTTT.